This TCR beta chain was sequenced during a study of cytomegalovirus exposure and HLA in healthy donors. Study conclusions and caveats: Three chains linked to CMV were shown in vitro to be specific for CMV antigens.

Trimming took 5 bases from V and 0 from J, leaving 11 bases between them. This CDR3 is built from 14 residues. The germline CDR1 and CDR2 sequences are SGHRS and YFSETQ. This clone was detected only a few times. Its target is unknown. Sequencing was performed with immunoSEQ multiplex PCR; in TCRdb, only in-frame clones are kept and a portion is missing. The sample yields about 74,000 clones, 85% to 95% seen once. This TCR derives from a man between 18 and 35 years old in good health and CMV-seropositive. Sequencing input: PBMCs. The chain carries TRBV5-1 and TRBJ1-1, with D possibly being TRBD1 (6 bases). The CDR3 loop reads CASRYGQLNTEAFF. The CDR3 DNA reads as TGCGCCAGCAGGTATGGACAGCTGAACACTGAAGCTTTCTTT.